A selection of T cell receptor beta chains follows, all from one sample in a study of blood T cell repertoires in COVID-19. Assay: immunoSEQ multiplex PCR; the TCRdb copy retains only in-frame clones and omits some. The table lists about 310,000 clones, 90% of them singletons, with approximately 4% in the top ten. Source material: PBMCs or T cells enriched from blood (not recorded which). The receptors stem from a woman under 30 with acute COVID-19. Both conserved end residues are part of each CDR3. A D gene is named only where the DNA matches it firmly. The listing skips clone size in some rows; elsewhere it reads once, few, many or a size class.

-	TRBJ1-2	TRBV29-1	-	TGCAGCGTGAGCTCTGGGCTAACGAGCTATGGCTACACCTTC	CSVSSGLTSYGYTF
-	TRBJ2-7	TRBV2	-	TGTGCCAGCAGAGTAGCTGACGAGCAGTACTTC	CASRVADEQYF
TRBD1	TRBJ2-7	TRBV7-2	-	TGTGCCAGCAGCCTAGGGGACAGGGGATCCTACGAGCAGTACTTC	CASSLGDRGSYEQYF
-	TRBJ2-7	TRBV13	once	TGTGCCAGCAGTTGGACACACTCCTACGAGCAGTACTTC	CASSWTHSYEQYF
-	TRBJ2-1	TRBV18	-	TGTGCCAGCACATTTTCGAGGGGCAGGGGCTACAATGAGCAGTTCTTC	CASTFSRGRGYNEQFF
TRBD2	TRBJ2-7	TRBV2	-	TGTGCCAGCAAGGGGCTAGCGGGCAACGAGCAGTACTTC	CASKGLAGNEQYF
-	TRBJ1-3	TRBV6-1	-	TGTGCCAGCAGTGAAAGGGGCCAGGGTGGAGGAAACACCATATATTTT	CASSERGQGGGNTIYF
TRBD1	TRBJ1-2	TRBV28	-	TGTGCCAGCAGTTTGGGGACAGCTTATTATGGCTACACCTTC	CASSLGTAYYGYTF
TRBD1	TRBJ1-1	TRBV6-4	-	TGTGCCAGCGCTATGGACAGGGGGGGGAACACTGAAGCTTTCTTT	CASAMDRGGNTEAFF
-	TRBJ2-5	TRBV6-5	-	TGTGCCAGCAGCCTTGGCGGGAATGGGTGGGAGACCCAGTACTTC	CASSLGGNGWETQYF
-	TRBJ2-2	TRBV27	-	TGTGCCAGCGGTGCTAGTGTTAGCACCGGGGAGCTGTTTTTT	CASGASVSTGELFF
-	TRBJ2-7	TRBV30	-	TGTGCCTGGAGTTTCAGGGGGGTCTACGAGCAGTACTTC	CAWSFRGVYEQYF